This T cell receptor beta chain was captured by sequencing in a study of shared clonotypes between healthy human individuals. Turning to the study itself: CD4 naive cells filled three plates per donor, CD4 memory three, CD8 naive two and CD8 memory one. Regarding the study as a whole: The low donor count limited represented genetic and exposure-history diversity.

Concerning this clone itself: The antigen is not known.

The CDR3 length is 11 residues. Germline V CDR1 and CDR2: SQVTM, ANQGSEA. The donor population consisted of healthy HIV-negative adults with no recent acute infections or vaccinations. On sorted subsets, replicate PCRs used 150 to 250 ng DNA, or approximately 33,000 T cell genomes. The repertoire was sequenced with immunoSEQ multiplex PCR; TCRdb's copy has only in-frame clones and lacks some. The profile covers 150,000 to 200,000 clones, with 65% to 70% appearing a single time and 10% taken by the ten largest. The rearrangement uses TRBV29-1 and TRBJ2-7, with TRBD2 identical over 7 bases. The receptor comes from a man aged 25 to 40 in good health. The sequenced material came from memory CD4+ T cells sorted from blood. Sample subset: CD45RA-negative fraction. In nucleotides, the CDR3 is TGCACCAGCGGGGTCCCCTACGAGCAGTACTTC. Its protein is CTSGVPYEQYF.